Below, 21 T cell receptor beta chains from the same sample are listed, as sequenced in a study of blood T cell repertoires in COVID-19. Data came from immunoSEQ multiplex PCR; TCRdb stores just in-frame clones and leaves some out. The sample carries around 70,000 clones, approximately 80% recorded once. Sequences were obtained from peripheral blood. These TCRs come from a human donor in a cohort sampled during active COVID-19.

V usage is TRBV11-2 and J usage is TRBJ2-6, with D perhaps TRBD2 (6 bases). V lost 1 base and J 4 bases, leaving 14 bases between the germline ends. The CDR3 runs 17 residues. Per the germline V gene, CDR1 is SGHAT and CDR2 is FQNNGV. The CDR3 DNA reads as TGTGCCAGCAGCTTAGTCTCTGGAGGGAAAGGGGCCAACGTCCTGACTTTC. Amino acids: CASSLVSGGKGANVLTF.

This sequence joins TRBV4-1 and TRBJ1-1; weak D call: TRBD1 (6 bases). This CDR3 region has 17 residues. Trimming left V 0 bases short and J 0 bases short, with 14 bases between. Germline V gives CDR1 MGHRA, CDR2 YSYEKL. Here the CDR3 DNA reads TGCGCCAGCAGCCAAGATACGACAGGAGAAATGAACACTGAAGCTTTCTTT. Translation: CASSQDTTGEMNTEAFF.

This clone has more than one count but fewer than ten. This sequence joins TRBV19 and TRBJ1-5; D unclear. CDR3 length equals 14 residues. The germline V gene encodes CDR1 LNHDA and CDR2 SQIVND (reference sequence). Trimming took 5 bases from V and 6 from J, leaving 14 bases between them. CDR3 in DNA: TGTGCCAGTAGTCCCTCCCGAATCGGTCAGCCCCAGCATTTT. This translates into CASSPSRIGQPQHF.

The rearrangement joins TRBV24-1 to TRBJ2-5, with 11 positions matching TRBD2. CDR1 is KGHDR, CDR2 SFDVKD, per germline. CDR3 size: 15 residues. Losses at the gene ends were 3 bases for V and 7 bases for J; bases not matched to a gene: 6. CDR3 residues: CATSDRTSGRGTQYF. In DNA, the CDR3 is TGTGCCACCAGTGATCGGACTAGCGGGCGGGGGACCCAGTACTTC.

The rearrangement uses TRBV7-3 and TRBJ2-5; D call uncertain. The CDR3 contains 13 residues. Germline-derived CDR1 and CDR2 are SGHTA and FQGTGA. Trimming took 6 bases from V and 5 from J, leaving 13 bases between them. The CDR3 sequence is CASSLRPGETQYF. As DNA, the CDR3 is TGTGCCAGCAGTCTCCGCCCTGGCGAGACCCAGTACTTC. Full variable domain (missing parts from reference TRBV7-3 and TRBJ2-5): GAGVSQTPSNKVTEKGKYVELRCDPISGHTALYWYRQSLGQGPEFLIYFQGTGAADDSGLPNDRFFAVRPEGSVSTLKIQRTERGDSAVYLCASSLRPGETQYFGPGTRLLVL.

The rearrangement joins TRBV6-6 to TRBJ1-2, with D possibly TRBD1 on 5 matching bases. V was cut by 0 bases and J by 7 bases, with 9 bases left in between. The CDR3 loop spans 13 amino acids. Germline values: CDR1 MNHNY, CDR2 SVGAGI (reference sequence). This CDR3 reads CASSYSGAVGYTF. In nucleotides, the CDR3 is TGTGCCAGCAGTTACTCAGGGGCGGTTGGCTACACCTTC.

This chain uses TRBV4-3 with TRBJ2-3; D gene uncertain. Looked up from germline, CDR1 is LGHNA and CDR2 is YSLEER. Trimming removed 4 bases at V and 2 bases at J, with 10 bases between. The CDR3 consists of 14 residues. CDR3 DNA: TGCGCCAGCAGCCCCTATTACCTCACAGATACGCAGTATTTT. This encodes CASSPYYLTDTQYF.

This chain joins TRBV2 and TRBJ1-5; D is undetermined. Per germline, CDR1 SNHLY and CDR2 FYNNEI. The CDR3 runs 12 residues. The ends were cut back, 6 bases at V and 1 base at J, with 4 bases in the middle. The CDR3 loop reads CASRRSNQPQHF. DNA of the CDR3: TGTGCCAGCAGGAGGAGCAATCAGCCCCAGCATTTT. The full variable domain, completed using reference TRBV2 and TRBJ1-5, is EPEVTQTPSHQVTQMGQEVILRCVPISNHLYFYWYRQILGQKVEFLVSFYNNEISEKSEIFDDQFSVERPDGSNFTLKIRSTKLEDSAMYFCASRRSNQPQHFGDGTRLSIL.

Points on this clone: The identical CDR3 is also encoded by other nucleotide sequences in the sample. This sequence joins TRBV7-9 and TRBJ1-1; no firm D call. Trimming shortened V by 7 bases and J by 2 bases, and 5 bases separated the two germline ends. The V gene's germline CDR1 is SEHNR and CDR2 FQNEAQ (reference sequence). This CDR3 region has 11 residues. CDR3 DNA sequence: TGTGCCAGCACTAGAAACACTGAAGCTTTCTTT. Amino acids: CASTRNTEAFF.

The chain uses TRBV30 and TRBJ2-7; D unresolved. Germline V gene lookup returns CDR1 GTSNPN and CDR2 SVGIG (reference sequence). V was clipped by 0 bases and J by 6 bases, with 9 bases between them. The CDR3 length is 12 residues. CDR3 nucleotides: TGTGCCTGGAGTGTACTTGATTCCGAGCAGTACTTC. Amino acids: CAWSVLDSEQYF.

This chain joins TRBV6-5 and TRBJ1-2; D is possibly TRBD1 (5 bases). The CDR3 has 12 amino acids. CDR1 and CDR2 from the germline V gene are MNHEY and SVGAGI. The ends were cut back, 7 bases at V and 10 bases at J, with 16 bases in the middle. Here the CDR3 DNA reads TGTGCCAGCACTCCTGGACCGGGGGACTACACCTTC. It translates to CASTPGPGDYTF.

The rearrangement joins TRBV29-1 to TRBJ1-4; the D gene is possibly TRBD1 (5 bases). CDR3 length: 12 residues. V was cut by 0 bases and J by 13 bases, with 12 bases left in between. Per germline, CDR1 SQVTM and CDR2 ANQGSEA. The chain's CDR3 is CSVEDRNRGLFF. The CDR3, as DNA: TGCAGCGTTGAAGATCGTAATAGGGGACTGTTTTTT.

The chain has TRBV5-6 and TRBJ1-5, with D possibly being TRBD1 (6 bases). The germline CDR1 and CDR2 sequences are SGHDT and YYEEEE. Trimming removed 2 bases at V and 2 bases at J, with 11 bases between. This CDR3 spans 15 amino acids. The CDR3 sequence: CASSFNRAGNQPQHF. CDR3 nucleotides: TGTGCCAGCAGCTTTAACAGGGCAGGCAATCAGCCCCAGCATTTT.

This chain joins TRBV11-3 and TRBJ1-2; no reliable D call. V lost 6 bases and J 8 bases, leaving 16 bases between the germline ends. Per germline, CDR1 SGHNT and CDR2 YENEEA. The CDR3 runs to 13 residues. The CDR3 protein is CASSFTGPGGYTF. Here the CDR3 DNA reads TGTGCCAGCAGTTTTACTGGCCCAGGCGGCTACACCTTC. Full variable domain (remainder filled in from reference TRBV11-3 and TRBJ1-2): EAGVVQSPRYKIIEKKQPVAFWCNPISGHNTLYWYLQNLGQGPELLIRYENEEAVDDSQLPKDRFSAERLKGVDSTLKIQPAELGDSAVYLCASSFTGPGGYTFGSGTRLTVV.

This chain connects TRBV9 to TRBJ1-1; D might be TRBD1 (6 bases). CDR3 length: 14 amino acids. From germline, CDR1 is SGDLS and CDR2 YYNGEE. V lost 3 bases and J lost 0, with 9 bases in between. The CDR3 nucleotides read TGTGCCAGCAGCGCCGGGACATTGAACACTGAAGCTTTCTTT. Translated: CASSAGTLNTEAFF. The whole variable domain, filled in from reference TRBV9 and TRBJ1-1, reads DSGVTQTPKHLITATGQRVTLRCSPRSGDLSVYWYQQSLDQGLQFLIQYYNGEERAKGNILERFSAQQFPDLHSELNLSSLELGDSALYFCASSAGTLNTEAFFGQGTRLTVV.

The chain has TRBV7-6 and TRBJ2-2; perhaps TRBD2 as D (6 bases). The CDR3 totals 15 residues. Trimming took 5 bases from V and 6 from J, leaving 16 bases between them. CDR1 and CDR2 (germline): SGHVS, FNYEAQ. The CDR3 loop is CASSRAGLIPGELFF. The DNA for the CDR3 is TGTGCCAGCAGCCGGGCGGGACTTATTCCCGGGGAGCTGTTTTTT.

This chain links TRBV9 with TRBJ2-3; 10 bases match TRBD2. Germline V CDR1 and CDR2: SGDLS, YYNGEE. This CDR3 is 17 amino acids long. The V segment lost 4 bases and the J segment 2 bases; nucleotides outside the gene matches: 10. CDR3 sequence reads: CASSPRGAGGYTDTQYF. CDR3 DNA sequence: TGTGCCAGCAGCCCCAGAGGAGCGGGAGGGTACACAGATACGCAGTATTTT.

The chain recombines TRBV15 with TRBJ2-5; 9 nucleotides agree with TRBD2. This CDR3 contains 15 residues. The V gene's germline CDR1 is LNHNV and CDR2 YYDKDF (reference sequence). The V and J ends lost 3 bases and 6 bases, in that order; junction bases with no gene match: 8. CDR3 residues: CATSRSYSGRKTQYF. In nucleotides, the CDR3 is TGTGCCACCAGCAGGTCTTATAGCGGGAGAAAGACCCAGTACTTC.

This clone was seen more than once but under ten times. J is TRBJ1-2 and V is TRBV5-1; D not resolved. Trimming stripped 0 bases from V and 3 bases from J, with 6 bases between. The CDR3 runs 13 residues. The germline gives CDR1 SGHRS, CDR2 YFSETQ. CDR3 DNA sequence: TGCGCCAGCAGCTTGGCCCCAGACTATGGCTACACCTTC. Translation gives CASSLAPDYGYTF.

Here the CDR3 DNA reads TGTGCCAGCAGCGGTTCAGGGGGGAATACGCAGTATTTT. Translating gives CASSGSGGNTQYF. This chain joins TRBV9 and TRBJ2-3, with a weak D call TRBD1 (7 bases). The CDR3 runs 13 residues. V shed 3 bases and J shed 7 bases, with 12 bases lying between them. Looked up from germline, CDR1 is SGDLS and CDR2 is YYNGEE.

This chain links TRBV21-1 with TRBJ2-3; TRBD2 is the table's D call, not checked against the DNA. TRBV21-1 is described as a pseudogene. CDR3 length: 14 amino acids. The CDR3 protein is CASRAGGFTDTQYF. The CDR3 DNA is TGTGCCAGCCGGGCGGGGGGTTTCACAGATACGCAGTATTTT.